The 17 T cell receptor beta chains listed next were all sequenced from one sample in a study of cytomegalovirus exposure and HLA in healthy donors. The PCR had 60 Vbeta and 13 Jbeta primers. The data were produced by immunoSEQ multiplex PCR, yet TCRdb's version contains in-frame clones alone and is incomplete. The sample yields 180,000 or so clones, approximately 73% seen once. The sequenced sample consisted of PBMCs. All receptors derive from a woman between 25 and 40 years old in good health and CMV-seropositive.

V is TRBV7-2 and J is TRBJ2-1, with unresolved D. Germline V gene lookup returns CDR1 SGHTA and CDR2 FQGNSA. The CDR3 extends over 12 amino acids. V was cut by 1 base and J by 10 bases, with 8 bases left in between. The CDR3 DNA sequence: TGTGCCAGCAGCTTAGTGGCCCTGGAGCAGTTCTTC. It is translated as CASSLVALEQFF.

The chain joins TRBV9 to TRBJ1-3; 8 positions match TRBD1. V shed 4 bases and J 0 bases; nucleotides not matched to a gene: 6. The V gene's germline CDR1 is SGDLS and CDR2 YYNGEE. The CDR3 runs 16 residues. The CDR3 is CASSPGTGSSGNTIYF. The CDR3, as DNA: TGTGCCAGCAGCCCGGGGACAGGAAGCTCTGGAAACACCATATATTTT.

The J gene is TRBJ2-5, the V gene TRBV2, with TRBD2 as a possible D gene (6 bases). Trimming stripped 7 bases from V and 4 bases from J, with 13 bases between. Germline lookup yields CDR1 SNHLY and CDR2 FYNNEI. The CDR3 spans 13 residues. The CDR3 DNA reads TGTGCCAGCAAGAGGGACTGGGGAGAGACCCAGTACTTC. This gives the protein CASKRDWGETQYF.

The chain links TRBV7-6 to TRBJ2-7; D is perhaps TRBD1 (5 bases). Looked up from germline, CDR1 is SGHVS and CDR2 is FNYEAQ. The CDR3 covers 19 residues. V gave up 2 bases and J gave up 0 bases, with 23 bases separating them. The CDR3 sequence is CASSLYPPAQTAVSYEQYF. The CDR3 DNA sequence: TGTGCCAGCAGCTTATATCCCCCCGCCCAGACAGCCGTCTCCTACGAGCAGTACTTC.

This chain links TRBV6-1 with TRBJ1-3; 7 positions agree with TRBD1. Trimming took 7 bases from V and 6 from J; bases not matched to a gene: 6. Per the germline V gene, CDR1 is MNHNS and CDR2 is SASEGT. CDR3 size: 13 residues. CDR3 nucleotides: TGTGCCAGCACCACAGGGGCAGAAAACACCATATATTTT. Amino acids: CASTTGAENTIYF.

Here the CDR3 DNA reads TGTGCCAGCAGGTCGCCGGGACTGGGGACAGATACGCAGTATTTT. It specifies CASRSPGLGTDTQYF. The chain carries TRBV7-2 and TRBJ2-3; tentative D call: TRBD2 (6 bases). V was shortened by 6 bases and J by 3 bases, with 16 bases between the two germline ends. Germline loops: CDR1 SGHTA, CDR2 FQGNSA. CDR3 length equals 15 residues.

This clone was counted only a few times. This chain uses TRBV6-1 with TRBJ2-5, with D possibly TRBD1 on 6 matching bases. This CDR3 has 13 amino acids. Trimming removed 7 bases from V and 2 bases from J, with 11 bases in between. Germline CDR1 is MNHNS and CDR2 is SASEGT. CDR3 in amino acids: CASKKGQQETQYF. For the CDR3, the DNA is TGTGCCAGCAAGAAAGGACAGCAAGAGACCCAGTACTTC.

V gene TRBV18 combines with J gene TRBJ2-1; TRBD1 matches at 9 bases. Germline CDR1 and CDR2: KGHSH and LQKENI. The CDR3 has 15 amino acids. V was pared by 2 bases and J by 2 bases, with 1 base of the junction left unmatched. The CDR3 protein is CASSPRTGAYNEQFF. In DNA form, the CDR3 reads TGTGCCAGCTCACCAAGGACAGGGGCCTACAATGAGCAGTTCTTC.

As regards this clone: The sample has other DNA sequences that encode this CDR3 too. V and J are TRBV6-5 and TRBJ2-5, with D possibly matching TRBD1 (5 bases). Germline V gene lookup returns CDR1 MNHEY and CDR2 SVGAGI. The CDR3 is 15 residues long. The V end was cut by 4 bases, the J end by 2 bases, with 14 bases between. The CDR3 sequence: CASSSRTRSQETQYF. CDR3 coding DNA: TGTGCCAGCAGTTCCCGGACACGCTCTCAAGAGACCCAGTACTTC.

The chain uses TRBV12-5 and TRBJ1-1; D gene unclear. Germline CDR1 is LGHNT and CDR2 is FRNRAP. The V gene lost 6 bases and the J gene lost 4 bases, with 12 bases spanning the gap. This CDR3 is 13 amino acids long. This chain's CDR3 is CASGLWAGTEAFF. The DNA for the CDR3 is TGTGCTAGTGGGCTCTGGGCGGGCACTGAAGCTTTCTTT. The variable domain in full, with the rest retrieved from reference TRBV12-5 and TRBJ1-1, is DARVTQTPRHKVTEMGQEVTMRCQPILGHNTVFWYRQTMMQGLELLAYFRNRAPLDDSGMPKDRFSAEMPDATLATLKIQPSEPRDSAVYFCASGLWAGTEAFFGQGTRLTVV.

The chain links TRBV5-1 to TRBJ2-5; 9 bases are shared with TRBD2. Near its end, the DNA agrees better with TRBJ2-7, so the J call may be wrong. The CDR3 runs to 16 residues. Germline V gives CDR1 SGHRS, CDR2 YFSETQ. This CDR3 is CASSPGWSGGSYEQYF. CDR3 bases: TGCGCCAGCAGCCCCGGCTGGAGCGGGGGGTCCTACGAGCAGTACTTC.

The rearrangement joins TRBV10-3 to TRBJ1-4; possible D gene TRBD1, 5 bases. Germline assignment: CDR1 ENHRY and CDR2 SYGVKD. This CDR3 has 13 residues. Between the trimmed V and J ends, which lost 6 bases and 6 bases, there was a span of 11 bases. The CDR3 loop is CAIRSGLDEKLFF. The CDR3 nucleotides read TGTGCCATCAGGTCAGGGTTGGATGAAAAACTGTTTTTT.

The J gene is TRBJ2-3, the V gene TRBV5-4, with D possibly matching TRBD1 (5 bases). The germline V gene has CDR1 SGHNT and CDR2 YYREEE (reference sequence). The CDR3 runs 16 residues. Deletions cut 4 bases from V and 2 bases from J, with 17 bases between. The CDR3 region has the DNA TGTGCCAGCAGCCCAATCTGGGGCGAACCCACAGATACGCAGTATTTT. Translation gives CASSPIWGEPTDTQYF.

This chain connects TRBV10-2 to TRBJ2-6; 10 bases line up with TRBD2. CDR3 length equals 19 residues. The ends lost 3 bases at V and 2 bases at J; junction bases unmatched: 10. Looked up from germline, CDR1 is WSHSY and CDR2 is SAAADI. This chain's CDR3 is CASSEGSGGAFAGANVLTF. In nucleotides, the CDR3 is TGCGCCAGCAGTGAAGGGAGCGGGGGGGCCTTCGCTGGGGCCAACGTCCTGACTTTC.

The chain's CDR3 is CASSPLLVGDTQYF. The CDR3 DNA reads TGTGCCAGCAGCCCCCTACTAGTAGGAGATACGCAGTATTTT. The rearrangement uses TRBV7-2 and TRBJ2-3; tentatively, D is TRBD2 (5 bases). The CDR3 sequence is 14 residues long. Trimming shortened V by 5 bases and J by 5 bases, and 14 bases separated the two germline ends. From germline, CDR1 is SGHTA and CDR2 FQGNSA.

This chain links TRBV28 with TRBJ1-6, with 7 bases identical to TRBD1. Germline lookup yields CDR1 MDHEN and CDR2 SYDVKM. The CDR3 has 17 amino acids. The junction had 16 bases not matched to a gene; V was cut back by 2 bases and J by 12 bases. The CDR3 coding sequence is TGTGCCAGCAGTTTAAGAGATTTGAGGGGGCTCGGAGAACCCCTCCACTTT. Translating gives CASSLRDLRGLGEPLHF.

The V call is TRBV6-1, the J call TRBJ2-5; 9 bases match TRBD2. Per germline, CDR1 MNHNS and CDR2 SASEGT. V was pared by 5 bases and J by 5 bases, with 9 bases of the junction left unmatched. The CDR3 loop spans 15 amino acids. The CDR3 region is CASSNPSGGRETQYF. The CDR3 nucleotides read TGTGCCAGCAGTAACCCAAGCGGGGGGCGGGAGACCCAGTACTTC.